The 23 T cell receptor beta chains in this list originate from one sample, sequenced in a study of blood T cell repertoires in COVID-19. TCRdb keeps only in-frame clones here, not all; method: immunoSEQ multiplex PCR. Of 250,000 to 350,000 clones listed, 75% to 90% are singletons. The sample consisted of peripheral blood. The receptors were gathered from a woman younger than 45 with active or convalescent COVID-19.

This rearrangement joins TRBV7-2 to TRBJ2-1; 10 positions match TRBD2. CDR1 is SGHTA and CDR2 is FQGNSA in the germline V gene. V shed 6 bases, J shed 5 bases, and the junction held 7 bases outside the gene matches. This CDR3 comprises 15 residues. CDR3 in amino acids: CASRHQRGGDNEQFF. In DNA, the CDR3 is TGTGCCAGCAGACATCAGCGGGGGGGAGACAATGAGCAGTTCTTC.

V usage is TRBV4-3 and J usage is TRBJ1-1; TRBD1 might be the D (6 bases). V was trimmed by 1 base and J by 0 bases, leaving 18 bases between them. This CDR3 region has 18 residues. Germline loops: CDR1 LGHNA, CDR2 YSLEER. Here the CDR3 DNA reads TGCGCCAGCAGCCAAGGGCTCATCATGGACAGTATGAACACTGAAGCTTTCTTT. This encodes CASSQGLIMDSMNTEAFF.

V gene TRBV6-5 combines with J gene TRBJ2-3, with 7 bases aligning to TRBD1. V gave up 6 bases and J gave up 12 bases; unmatched junction bases: 9. This CDR3 contains 12 residues. CDR1 and CDR2 (germline): MNHEY, SVGAGI. CDR3 nucleotide sequence: TGTGCCAGCAGCTCGGGACAGACATTTCAGTATTTT. As protein: CASSSGQTFQYF.

This clone has just one count. The chain has TRBV4-1 and TRBJ2-5; TRBD1 aligns across 9 bases. V trimming: 8 bases; J trimming: 4 bases; junction bases outside the gene matches: 26. The germline gives CDR1 MGHRA, CDR2 YSYEKL. The CDR3 runs to 20 residues. The CDR3 bases are TGCGCCAGCCTGGGCAGATCGAGGGGACAGGGAGGTTTTTGGCGAGAGACCCAGTACTTC. Translation: CASLGRSRGQGGFWRETQYF.

The CDR3 DNA sequence: TGTGCCAGTAGTATTAGCGGGGGGGGCGCCACCTACAATGAGCAGTTCTTC. Translating it yields CASSISGGGATYNEQFF. The rearrangement uses TRBV19 and TRBJ2-1; TRBD2 matches at 11 bases. Germline lookup yields CDR1 LNHDA and CDR2 SQIVND (reference sequence). The CDR3 is 17 residues long. With V trimmed by 3 bases and J by 2 bases, 6 bases remained unmatched. Full variable domain (missing parts from reference TRBV19 and TRBJ2-1): DGGITQSPKYLFRKEGQNVTLSCEQNLNHDAMYWYRQDPGQGLRLIYYSQIVNDFQKGDIAEGYSVSREKKESFPLTVTSAQKNPTAFYLCASSISGGGATYNEQFFGPGTRLTVL.

J is TRBJ1-2 and V is TRBV5-6; D perhaps matches TRBD1 (6 bases). The CDR3 is made up of 14 amino acids. V lost 2 bases to trimming and J lost 4 bases, with 12 bases between them. Per the germline V gene, CDR1 is SGHDT and CDR2 is YYEEEE. CDR3 coding DNA: TGTGCCAGCAGCTTAAAAGGACAGTTCTATGGCTACACCTTC. Protein: CASSLKGQFYGYTF. The complete variable domain, with remaining parts taken from reference TRBV5-6 and TRBJ1-2, reads DAGVTQSPTHLIKTRGQQVTLRCSPKSGHDTVSWYQQALGQGPQFIFQYYEEEERQRGNFPDRFSGHQFPNYSSELNVNALLLGDSALYLCASSLKGQFYGYTFGSGTRLTVV.

This clone was found a few times. The chain has TRBV5-1 and TRBJ1-1; D may be TRBD1 (5 bases). The germline V gene encodes CDR1 SGHRS and CDR2 YFSETQ. With 0 bases removed from V and 5 bases from J, the gap between germline ends came to 8 bases. The CDR3 consists of 13 residues. The CDR3 nucleotides read TGCGCCAGCAGCTTGGAGACAGTGACTGAAGCTTTCTTT. Residues: CASSLETVTEAFF.

This chain joins TRBV19 and TRBJ1-3; 8 bases match TRBD1. CDR1 LNHDA and CDR2 SQIVND come from the germline V gene (reference sequence). Trimming cost V 5 bases and J 8 bases; bases outside gene matches: 5. The CDR3 sequence is 13 residues long. The CDR3 DNA reads TGTGCCAGTAGTCCGGGACAGGCCGACACCATATATTTT. Its protein is CASSPGQADTIYF.

V gene TRBV23-1 combines with J gene TRBJ2-6; a possible D gene is TRBD2 (7 bases). TRBV23-1 is an open reading frame whose function is uncertain. V was shortened by 0 bases and J by 0 bases, with 12 bases between the two germline ends. The CDR3 sequence is 18 residues long. The chain's CDR3 is CASSQSRGPCSGANVLTF. In DNA, the CDR3 is TGCGCCAGCAGTCAATCGCGGGGGCCGTGCTCTGGGGCCAACGTCCTGACTTTC.

The V and J genes are TRBV19 and TRBJ1-2; D not certain. The CDR3 covers 12 residues. Germline V gene data show CDR1 as LNHDA and CDR2 as SQIVND (reference sequence). V lost 7 bases, J lost 2 bases, and 8 bases lay in between. DNA of the CDR3: TGTGCCAGTACGAATCGGAACTATGGCTACACCTTC. This sequence encodes CASTNRNYGYTF. Complete variable domain (other parts from reference TRBV19 and TRBJ1-2): DGGITQSPKYLFRKEGQNVTLSCEQNLNHDAMYWYRQDPGQGLRLIYYSQIVNDFQKGDIAEGYSVSREKKESFPLTVTSAQKNPTAFYLCASTNRNYGYTFGSGTRLTVV.

The V call is TRBV6-1, the J call TRBJ1-2, with a tentative D call TRBD1 (6 bases). Germline-derived CDR1 and CDR2 are MNHNS and SASEGT. The V and J ends lost 3 bases and 8 bases respectively, with 16 bases between them. The CDR3 has 14 amino acids. Here the CDR3 reads CASSDLRGRGGYTF. For the CDR3, the DNA is TGTGCCAGCAGTGATCTTAGGGGCAGGGGCGGCTACACCTTC.

The chain couples TRBV19 to TRBJ2-5; the D gene is possibly TRBD2 (6 bases). V was shortened by 5 bases and J by 2 bases, with 12 bases between the two germline ends. There are 14 residues in the CDR3. In germline, CDR1 is LNHDA, CDR2 SQIVND (reference sequence). The CDR3 sequence: CASSSWEDQETQYF. DNA for the CDR3: TGTGCCAGTAGTTCTTGGGAGGATCAAGAGACCCAGTACTTC.

The chain is built from TRBV5-5 and TRBJ2-5, with 9 bases aligning to TRBD2. Trimming removed 0 bases from V and 6 bases from J; junction bases left unmatched: 15. The CDR3 is 18 amino acids. Germline loops: CDR1 SGHKS, CDR2 YYEKEE (reference sequence). CDR3 sequence reads: CASSLGGLATSPRKTQYF. As DNA, the CDR3 is TGTGCCAGCAGCTTGGGAGGACTAGCGACGTCCCCCCGAAAGACCCAGTACTTC.

The J gene is TRBJ2-5, the V gene TRBV5-1, with D perhaps TRBD1 (5 bases). The germline gives CDR1 SGHRS, CDR2 YFSETQ. Deletions cut 0 bases from V and 5 bases from J, with 11 bases between. The CDR3 has 14 amino acids. This CDR3 is CASSLVQGSETQYF. CDR3 bases: TGCGCCAGCAGCTTGGTGCAGGGTAGTGAGACCCAGTACTTC.

The chain is built from TRBV7-6 and TRBJ2-1; possible D gene TRBD2, 6 bases. Trimming removed 2 bases from V and 2 bases from J, with 13 bases in between. Germline V CDR1 and CDR2: SGHVS, FNYEAQ. The CDR3 is 16 residues long. CDR3 region: CASSLRPGEAYNEQFF. CDR3 sequence (DNA): TGTGCCAGCAGCTTAAGGCCGGGAGAGGCCTACAATGAGCAGTTCTTC.

The rearrangement joins TRBV28 to TRBJ1-3, with TRBD1 identical over 7 bases. Germline V gene sequence: CDR1 MDHEN, CDR2 SYDVKM. The trim removed 3 bases at V and 5 bases at J, leaving 7 bases unmatched. CDR3 size: 15 residues. The CDR3 spells CASSFTGQARNTIYF. The CDR3 region has the DNA TGTGCCAGCAGTTTTACTGGACAGGCTAGAAACACCATATATTTT.

The J gene is TRBJ2-2, the V gene TRBV30, with D perhaps TRBD2 (6 bases). The ends were cut back, 8 bases at V and 3 bases at J, with 22 bases in the middle. Germline V CDR1 and CDR2: GTSNPN, SVGIG (reference sequence). The CDR3 extends over 16 amino acids. The DNA of the CDR3 is TGTGCCGGAGCCGGGACTCAAATGTGGGACACCGGGGAGCTGTTTTTT. The encoded protein is CAGAGTQMWDTGELFF.

The sample holds a few counts of this clone. The CDR3 bases are TGCAGCGTCCTAGACAGGGGGCCCTCTGGAAACACCATATATTTT. Its translation is CSVLDRGPSGNTIYF. The rearrangement links TRBV29-1 to TRBJ1-3; 10 bases match TRBD1. CDR3 size: 15 residues. With 6 bases clipped from V and 0 bases from J, the junction kept 5 bases outside the gene matches. CDR1 SQVTM and CDR2 ANQGSEA come from the germline V gene.

V gene TRBV3-1 (or the pseudogene TRBV3-2) combines with J gene TRBJ2-1, with 9 positions matching TRBD2. The trim removed 7 bases at V and 4 bases at J, leaving 8 bases unmatched. The CDR3 contains 15 residues. CDR1 is LGHDT, CDR2 YNNKEL, per germline (reference sequence). In nucleotides, the CDR3 is TGTGCCAGCACCCCGGGACTAGCCCCTTACAATGAGCAGTTCTTC. It encodes CASTPGLAPYNEQFF.

V gene TRBV10-3 combines with J gene TRBJ2-5, with D possibly TRBD2 on 6 matching bases. Germline lookup yields CDR1 ENHRY and CDR2 SYGVKD. The V and J ends lost 3 bases and 1 base respectively, with 15 bases between them. The CDR3 contains 16 residues. CDR3 in amino acids: CAISETFYGGQETQYF. CDR3 bases: TGTGCCATCAGTGAAACTTTTTACGGGGGCCAAGAGACCCAGTACTTC.

The chain joins TRBV30 to TRBJ2-2; TRBD1 agrees at 9 bases. J was trimmed by 5 bases and V by 2 bases; bases with no gene match: 6. The CDR3 runs 15 residues. Germline lookup yields CDR1 GTSNPN and CDR2 SVGIG (reference sequence). The CDR3: CAWSSQGAGTGELFF. The CDR3 region has the DNA TGTGCCTGGAGTTCACAGGGGGCGGGAACCGGGGAGCTGTTTTTT.

V gene TRBV29-1 combines with J gene TRBJ1-1, with a tentative D call TRBD1 (5 bases). Germline CDR1 is SQVTM and CDR2 is ANQGSEA. The ends were cut back, 6 bases at V and 0 bases at J, with 17 bases in the middle. The CDR3 length is 15 residues. Here the CDR3 reads CSVVDGHGMNTEAFF. The CDR3 bases are TGCAGCGTCGTTGATGGACATGGCATGAACACTGAAGCTTTCTTT. Filled out from reference TRBV29-1 and TRBJ1-1, the complete variable domain reads SAVISQKPSRDICQRGTSLTIQCQVDSQVTMMFWYRQQPGQSLTLIATANQGSEATYESGFVIDKFPISRPNLTFSTLTVSNMSPEDSSIYLCSVVDGHGMNTEAFFGQGTRLTVV.

V usage is TRBV12-3 or TRBV12-4 and J usage is TRBJ1-1; D is undetermined. V lost 8 bases and J lost 4, with 8 bases in between. The CDR3 has 11 amino acids. In DNA, the CDR3 is TGTGCCAGCGCGAGAAGCACTGAAGCTTTCTTT. It encodes CASARSTEAFF.